The 30 T cell receptor beta chains below all came from one sample that was sequenced in a study of CD4 T cells in relation to SARS-CoV-2 and coronaviruses. Antigen specificity for these receptors is unknown. TCRdb's copy holds only in-frame clones and misses some; the assay was immunoSEQ multiplex PCR. The sample has about 39,000 clones, about 79% seen once. The sequencing sample was made of naive CD4+ T cells from PBMCs, cultured in vitro. Stated subset: naive CD4+ T cells isolated by negative enrichment. Source of these receptors: an adult with COVID-19.

The chain couples TRBV5-5 to TRBJ2-5; 7 bases fit TRBD1. Germline V gene sequence: CDR1 SGHKS, CDR2 YYEKEE (reference sequence). The ends lost 3 bases at V and 2 bases at J; junction bases unmatched: 7. This CDR3 is 15 amino acids long. The CDR3 loop reads CASSWSGTAQETQYF. CDR3 DNA sequence: TGTGCCAGCAGCTGGTCCGGGACAGCGCAAGAGACCCAGTACTTC. Full variable domain (outside the CDR3, taken from reference TRBV5-5 and TRBJ2-5): DAGVTQSPTHLIKTRGQQVTLRCSPISGHKSVSWYQQVLGQGPQFIFQYYEKEERGRGNFPDRFSARQFPNYSSELNVNALLLGDSALYLCASSWSGTAQETQYFGPGTRLLVL.

The rearrangement joins TRBV11-2 to TRBJ2-3, with 7 positions matching TRBD2. Germline V gene lookup returns CDR1 SGHAT and CDR2 FQNNGV. The CDR3 has 18 amino acids. The V segment lost 1 base and the J segment 0 bases; nucleotides outside the gene matches: 10. The CDR3 loop is CASSLVAGEGSSTDTQYF. The DNA of the CDR3 is TGTGCCAGCAGCTTAGTTGCGGGAGAAGGGTCCAGCACAGATACGCAGTATTTT.

The chain employs TRBV5-1 and TRBJ2-1; 11 bases are a match to TRBD2. This CDR3 comprises 18 residues. CDR1 is SGHRS and CDR2 is YFSETQ in the germline V gene. V dropped 4 bases and J dropped 2; count of bases not matched to a gene: 11. The DNA of the CDR3 is TGCGCCAGCAGCCTGACCCCGGGACTAGCGGAGACCTACAATGAGCAGTTCTTC. Residues: CASSLTPGLAETYNEQFF.

Only one count was recorded for this clone. The J gene is TRBJ2-1, the V gene TRBV5-6; 12 nucleotides agree with TRBD2. From germline, CDR1 is SGHDT and CDR2 YYEEEE. With V trimmed by 4 bases and J by 8 bases, 10 bases remained unmatched. CDR3 length equals 16 residues. The CDR3 DNA sequence: TGTGCCAGCAGCCCCTTGGGGCTAGCGGGAGGGTATGAGCAGTTCTTC. Protein sequence: CASSPLGLAGGYEQFF. The entire variable domain, with the rest obtained from reference TRBV5-6 and TRBJ2-1, is as follows: DAGVTQSPTHLIKTRGQQVTLRCSPKSGHDTVSWYQQALGQGPQFIFQYYEEEERQRGNFPDRFSGHQFPNYSSELNVNALLLGDSALYLCASSPLGLAGGYEQFFGPGTRLTVL.

The chain joins TRBV4-2 to TRBJ1-2, with D perhaps TRBD1 (5 bases). V shed 0 bases and J shed 2 bases, with 10 bases lying between them. The CDR3 is 15 amino acids. The V gene's germline CDR1 is LGHNA and CDR2 YNFKEQ. CDR3 loop: CASSQETVLNYGYTF. CDR3 nucleotide sequence: TGTGCCAGCAGCCAAGAGACAGTGCTAAACTATGGCTACACCTTC.

The V and J genes are TRBV7-9 and TRBJ2-7; 13 bases fit TRBD2. V dropped 5 bases and J dropped 4; count of bases not matched to a gene: 8. Per the germline V gene, CDR1 is SEHNR and CDR2 is FQNEAQ (reference sequence). The CDR3 totals 16 residues. The CDR3 is CASSLGTSGAIYEQYF. In DNA, the CDR3 is TGTGCCAGCAGCCTGGGGACTAGCGGGGCCATTTACGAGCAGTACTTC.

This clone was observed a handful of times. The V and J genes are TRBV10-3 and TRBJ1-5; D is undetermined. Germline assignment: CDR1 ENHRY and CDR2 SYGVKD. The CDR3 runs to 13 residues. The V end was cut by 3 bases, the J end by 8 bases, with 11 bases between. The CDR3 sequence is CAISDPDDKPQHF. The CDR3 DNA follows: TGTGCCATCAGTGACCCGGACGATAAGCCCCAGCATTTT.

The genes are TRBV7-2 and TRBJ1-2; 7 positions agree with TRBD1. The CDR3 is 13 amino acids. The V and J ends lost 5 bases and 6 bases, in that order; junction bases with no gene match: 6. Germline CDR1 is SGHTA and CDR2 is FQGNSA. CDR3 in amino acids: CASSPRQGHGYTF. As DNA, the CDR3 is TGTGCCAGCAGCCCCCGACAGGGTCATGGCTACACCTTC.

The rearrangement links TRBV13 to TRBJ1-2, with 11 bases fitting TRBD1. The trim removed 2 bases at V and 1 base at J, leaving 3 bases unmatched. This CDR3 region has 16 residues. CDR1 and CDR2 from the germline V gene are PRHDT and FYEKMQ (reference sequence). This chain's CDR3 is CASSLRTGGVNYGYTF. Written as DNA, the CDR3 is TGTGCCAGCAGCTTACGGACAGGGGGCGTTAACTATGGCTACACCTTC.

The rearrangement joins TRBV7-9 to TRBJ2-3, with 10 nucleotides matching TRBD2. The trim removed 7 bases at V and 2 bases at J, leaving 12 bases unmatched. Germline loops: CDR1 SEHNR, CDR2 FQNEAQ (reference sequence). This CDR3 contains 17 residues. CDR3 loop: CASIKSPSGRDTDTQYF. CDR3 sequence (DNA): TGTGCCAGCATCAAATCTCCCAGCGGGAGGGACACAGATACGCAGTATTTT.

The chain combines TRBV4-3 with TRBJ1-5, with 9 nucleotides matching TRBD1. Per the germline V gene, CDR1 is LGHNA and CDR2 is YSLEER. There are 15 residues in the CDR3. After removal of 1 base from V and 4 bases from J, the junction contained 2 bases not matched to a gene. CDR3: CASSQVQGANQPQHF. For the CDR3, the DNA is TGCGCCAGCAGCCAAGTACAGGGGGCAAATCAGCCCCAGCATTTT.

The genes are TRBV30 and TRBJ2-3; D is unresolved. The CDR3 is made up of 13 amino acids. V gave up 2 bases and J gave up 4 bases, with 10 bases separating them. Germline V gene data show CDR1 as GTSNPN and CDR2 as SVGIG (reference sequence). The CDR3 bases are TGTGCCTGGAGTTTATATGAGGCAGATACGCAGTATTTT. This gives the protein CAWSLYEADTQYF.

This chain joins TRBV6-5 and TRBJ2-7, with a tentative D call TRBD2 (6 bases). V was pared by 6 bases and J by 4 bases, with 19 bases between. The CDR3 length is 15 residues. Germline CDR1 is MNHEY and CDR2 is SVGAGI. CDR3 DNA sequence: TGTGCCAGCAGCTCGTATCGCGGGGCCCTATACGAGCAGTACTTC. Protein sequence: CASSSYRGALYEQYF.

The V call is TRBV7-9, the J call TRBJ2-5; no reliable D call. Germline V lookup: CDR1 SEHNR, CDR2 FQNEAQ (reference sequence). The V and J ends lost 5 bases and 2 bases respectively, with 6 bases between them. CDR3 length: 12 residues. CDR3 DNA: TGTGCCAGCAGCGCCGCTCAAGAGACCCAGTACTTC. It is translated as CASSAAQETQYF.

This chain joins TRBV5-6 and TRBJ2-7; tentative D call: TRBD1 (6 bases). Germline loops: CDR1 SGHDT, CDR2 YYEEEE. V gave up 2 bases and J gave up 0 bases, with 15 bases separating them. The CDR3 spans 16 residues. Here the CDR3 reads CASSFTGTSSSYEQYF. The CDR3 DNA follows: TGTGCCAGCAGCTTCACCGGGACATCCAGCTCCTACGAGCAGTACTTC. The whole variable domain, remainder taken from reference TRBV5-6 and TRBJ2-7, is DAGVTQSPTHLIKTRGQQVTLRCSPKSGHDTVSWYQQALGQGPQFIFQYYEEEERQRGNFPDRFSGHQFPNYSSELNVNALLLGDSALYLCASSFTGTSSSYEQYFGPGTRLTVT.

V is TRBV5-4 and J is TRBJ2-7, with 9 bases lining up with TRBD1. This CDR3 comprises 15 residues. V lost 3 bases to trimming and J lost 3 bases; unmatched junction nucleotides: 7. Germline CDR1 is SGHNT and CDR2 is YYREEE (reference sequence). The CDR3 coding sequence is TGTGCCAGCAGCTGGGACCGGGACAGGGTCTACGAGCAGTACTTC. This gives the protein CASSWDRDRVYEQYF.

The chain employs TRBV7-9 and TRBJ2-1; D possibly matches TRBD1 or TRBD2 (5 bases each). Germline lookup yields CDR1 SEHNR and CDR2 FQNEAQ (reference sequence). The CDR3 contains 16 residues. Deletions cut 7 bases from V and 6 bases from J, with 22 bases between. CDR3 residues: CASTVAVGTNSNEQFF. The DNA for the CDR3 is TGTGCCAGCACCGTAGCCGTTGGGACCAACTCCAATGAGCAGTTCTTC.

The V gene is TRBV4-1, the J gene TRBJ2-1; D is perhaps TRBD2 (5 bases). V was trimmed by 0 bases and J by 10 bases, leaving 13 bases between them. CDR1 and CDR2 (germline): MGHRA, YSYEKL. This CDR3 spans 14 amino acids. The CDR3, as DNA: TGCGCCAGCAGCCAAGATAGAGGGCCCTTGGAGCAGTTCTTC. This sequence encodes CASSQDRGPLEQFF.

The CDR3 loop reads CAWRDPWRVGTGELFF. The DNA of the CDR3 is TGTGCCTGGAGGGACCCGTGGCGGGTCGGCACCGGGGAGCTGTTTTTT. This chain links TRBV30 with TRBJ2-2; D might be TRBD2 (5 bases). Per the germline V gene, CDR1 is GTSNPN and CDR2 is SVGIG (reference sequence). Trimming took 3 bases from V and 4 from J, leaving 18 bases between them. This CDR3 contains 16 residues.

A few counts support this clone. V gene TRBV3-1 (or the pseudogene TRBV3-2) combines with J gene TRBJ1-5, with D maybe TRBD1 (5 bases). Germline values: CDR1 LGHDT, CDR2 YNNKEL (reference sequence). This CDR3 region has 15 residues. V lost 2 bases and J lost 7, with 15 bases in between. The CDR3 loop reads CASSQSTQGGQPQHF. CDR3 nucleotide sequence: TGTGCCAGCAGCCAATCGACCCAGGGAGGACAGCCCCAGCATTTT.

Only a few counts were recorded for this clone. The chain uses TRBV2 and TRBJ2-1; tentatively, D is TRBD2 (6 bases). Germline CDR1 SNHLY, CDR2 FYNNEI. Trimming pared 4 bases from V and 1 base from J, leaving 8 bases between. CDR3 length: 14 amino acids. The CDR3 loop reads CASSAGRSYNEQFF. CDR3 DNA sequence: TGTGCCAGCAGTGCAGGGAGGTCCTACAATGAGCAGTTCTTC.

In its sample, this clone was seen once. The chain is built from TRBV6-5 and TRBJ1-1; D unresolved. V dropped 0 bases and J dropped 4 bases, with 6 bases sitting between them. The germline gives CDR1 MNHEY, CDR2 SVGAGI. The CDR3 loop spans 13 amino acids. CDR3 sequence reads: CASSYSQGTEAFF. Here the CDR3 DNA reads TGTGCCAGCAGTTACTCGCAAGGCACTGAAGCTTTCTTT.

The gene calls are TRBV6-5 and TRBJ1-2, with D possibly TRBD1 on 5 matching bases. This CDR3 has 12 amino acids. Trimming left V 4 bases short and J 4 bases short, with 7 bases between. Per the germline V gene, CDR1 is MNHEY and CDR2 is SVGAGI. The CDR3 DNA sequence: TGTGCCAGCAGTTCGGACACCTATGGCTACACCTTC. Protein product: CASSSDTYGYTF.

V and J are TRBV7-2 and TRBJ2-3; perhaps D is TRBD1 or TRBD2 (6 bases each). V lost 7 bases and J lost 2, with 13 bases in between. The CDR3 extends over 14 amino acids. Germline V lookup: CDR1 SGHTA, CDR2 FQGNSA. CDR3 nucleotide sequence: TGTGCCAGCACCCTGCCGGGGGCCACAGATACGCAGTATTTT. Amino acids: CASTLPGATDTQYF.

The chain links TRBV5-6 to TRBJ2-5, with D uncertain. The germline V and J ends were trimmed by 0 bases and 5 bases, with 8 bases remaining between them. Germline assignment: CDR1 SGHDT and CDR2 YYEEEE. The CDR3 sequence is 13 residues long. The CDR3 region has the DNA TGTGCCAGCAGCTTGGCCATCGGGGAGACCCAGTACTTC. It translates to CASSLAIGETQYF.

The chain couples TRBV2 to TRBJ2-5; 7 bases align to TRBD1. The CDR3 sequence is 15 residues long. Per germline, CDR1 SNHLY and CDR2 FYNNEI. Unmatched junction bases numbered 11, after V lost 6 bases and J lost 4 bases. CDR3 amino acids: CASRVQGKSVETQYF. For the CDR3, the DNA is TGTGCCAGCAGGGTACAGGGGAAGAGTGTAGAGACCCAGTACTTC.

The chain is built from TRBV2 and TRBJ2-3; D is unclear. Trimming took 4 bases from V and 4 from J, leaving 12 bases between them. The CDR3 consists of 14 residues. Germline values: CDR1 SNHLY, CDR2 FYNNEI. CDR3 protein: CASSGVVDADTQYF. DNA of the CDR3: TGTGCCAGCAGTGGGGTGGTTGACGCAGATACGCAGTATTTT. Full variable domain (outside the CDR3, taken from reference TRBV2 and TRBJ2-3): EPEVTQTPSHQVTQMGQEVILRCVPISNHLYFYWYRQILGQKVEFLVSFYNNEISEKSEIFDDQFSVERPDGSNFTLKIRSTKLEDSAMYFCASSGVVDADTQYFGPGTRLTVL.

In its sample, this clone was seen once. The V gene is TRBV3-1 (or the pseudogene TRBV3-2), the J gene TRBJ1-2; possible D gene TRBD1, 6 bases. CDR3 length: 16 residues. The germline V and J ends were trimmed by 1 base and 3 bases, with 15 bases remaining between them. Germline V lookup: CDR1 LGHDT, CDR2 YNNKEL (reference sequence). The CDR3, as DNA: TGTGCCAGCAGCCAAGGGAGGGGGGCTGGGGACTATGGCTACACCTTC. Its translation is CASSQGRGAGDYGYTF.

V and J are TRBV5-4 and TRBJ2-3; D is perhaps TRBD1 or TRBD2 (5 bases each). The CDR3 has 14 amino acids. Trimming removed 0 bases at V and 0 bases at J, with 5 bases between. Germline CDR1 and CDR2: SGHNT and YYREEE (reference sequence). CDR3 sequence (DNA): TGTGCCAGCAGCTTGGGGGACAGCACAGATACGCAGTATTTT. This gives the protein CASSLGDSTDTQYF.

This sequence joins TRBV7-2 and TRBJ2-3; D gene ambiguous. The CDR3 sequence is 11 residues long. With 5 bases removed from V and 12 bases from J, the gap between germline ends came to 12 bases. Per the germline V gene, CDR1 is SGHTA and CDR2 is FQGNSA. CDR3 residues: CASSMVLQQYF. The CDR3 bases are TGTGCCAGCAGCATGGTCCTCCAACAGTATTTT.